These T cell receptor beta chains were read from a single sample in a study of spatial heterogeneity in lung cancer. TCRdb itself ran the 5' RACE reads through MiXCR, one entry per CDR3 protein. The data contain roughly 4,600 distinct CDR3 sequences, approximately 8.7% of them seen just once; the ten biggest clones take up over 25%. This sample comprised lung tumor tissue, obtained at surgery. The receptors originated from a male donor with early-stage non-small cell lung cancer. Both conserved end residues are part of each CDR3. The order of the fields is clone size, V gene, D gene, J gene, CDR3 protein, CDR3 DNA. A D gene is named only where the DNA matches it firmly. Size is stated for part of the rows, as once, few or many counts, or as a class when the clone is expanded.

large	TRBV5-5	TRBD1	TRBJ2-2	CASKTGGNTGELFF	TGTGCCAGCAAAACAGGGGGGAACACCGGGGAGCTGTTTTTT
.	TRBV24-1	.	TRBJ1-1	CATSDGVGAFF	TGTGCCACCAGTGATGGGGTAGGGGCTTTCTTT
many	TRBV28	.	TRBJ1-2	CASSPSPGYYGYTF	TGTGCCAGCAGTCCCAGTCCGGGGTACTATGGCTACACCTTC
many	TRBV5-1	TRBD1	TRBJ2-1	CASSGTGGTYNEQFF	TGCGCCAGCAGCGGAACAGGGGGCACCTACAATGAGCAGTTCTTC
many	TRBV10-2	TRBD2	TRBJ2-5	CASTGLADQETQYF	TGCGCCAGCACGGGACTAGCAGACCAAGAGACCCAGTACTTC
many	TRBV9	TRBD2	TRBJ2-7	CASSYRGSGSEQYF	TGTGCCAGCAGCTACCGTGGTAGCGGGTCCGAGCAGTACTTC
many	TRBV5-4	TRBD2	TRBJ2-7	CASSFGTTRPLEQYF	TGTGCCAGCAGCTTTGGGACTACCCGACCTCTCGAGCAGTACTTC
medium-sized	TRBV5-6	.	TRBJ1-5	CASSTLGGFSNQPQHF	TGTGCCAGCAGCACCCTGGGGGGTTTCAGCAATCAGCCCCAGCATTTT
medium-sized	TRBV12-3/TRBV12-4	TRBD1	TRBJ1-4	CASSFARTGGDEKLFF	TGTGCCAGCAGTTTCGCCCGGACAGGGGGGGATGAAAAACTGTTTTTT
.	TRBV20-1	.	TRBJ2-3	CSANDRKTDTQYF	TGCAGTGCTAATGACAGAAAAACAGATACGCAGTATTTT
many	TRBV6-2/TRBV6-3	TRBD1	TRBJ2-1	CASSYFKDRVDEQFF	TGTGCCAGCAGTTACTTTAAGGACAGGGTGGATGAGCAGTTCTTC
many	TRBV5-1	.	TRBJ1-4	CASSPDQGAQREKLFF	TGCGCCAGCAGCCCTGATCAGGGAGCCCAGCGGGAAAAACTGTTTTTT
many	TRBV27	.	TRBJ2-6	CASSLLSDSSGANVLTF	TGTGCCAGCAGTTTGCTATCAGACAGCTCTGGGGCCAACGTCCTGACTTTC
many	TRBV5-1	TRBD1	TRBJ2-3	CASSRTGTSTDTQYF	TGCGCCAGCAGCCGGACAGGGACTAGCACAGATACGCAGTATTTT
medium-sized	TRBV12-3/TRBV12-4	.	TRBJ2-5	CASGYRVETQYF	TGTGCCAGCGGATACAGGGTTGAGACCCAGTACTTC
.	TRBV10-3	TRBD2	TRBJ2-1	CAISHGTSGRQEQFF	TGTGCCATCAGCCACGGGACTAGCGGGAGACAAGAGCAGTTCTTC
medium-sized	TRBV5-1	.	TRBJ1-1	CASSRTDMNTEAFF	TGCGCCAGCTCGAGGACAGACATGAACACTGAAGCTTTCTTT
many	TRBV6-5	.	TRBJ1-4	CASSFYRGTIGEKLFF	TGTGCCAGCAGTTTTTATCGAGGGACGATCGGCGAAAAACTGTTTTTT
many	TRBV9	TRBD1	TRBJ1-1	CASGTGMNTEAFF	TGTGCCAGCGGGACAGGGATGAACACTGAAGCTTTCTTT
many	TRBV10-3	.	TRBJ2-2	CAISENGANTGELFF	TGTGCCATCAGTGAAAATGGGGCGAACACCGGGGAGCTGTTTTTT
many	TRBV18	.	TRBJ1-4	CASSPRDTATNEKLFF	TGTGCCAGCTCACCTCGGGACACCGCAACTAATGAAAAACTGTTTTTT
few	TRBV28	.	TRBJ2-2	CASSLGRDPTGELFF	TGTGCCAGCAGTTTAGGTCGGGACCCCACCGGGGAGCTGTTTTTT
medium-sized	TRBV7-8	.	TRBJ2-5	CASSKDRQETQYF	TGTGCCAGCAGCAAGGACAGACAAGAGACCCAGTACTTC
few	TRBV20-1	.	TRBJ1-2	CSAEQGGVGYTF	TGCAGTGCTGAACAGGGCGGAGTTGGCTACACCTTC
.	TRBV20-1	TRBD2	TRBJ2-3	CSAWDSGGNTDTQYF	TGCAGTGCGTGGGATAGCGGGGGGAACACAGATACGCAGTATTTT
many	TRBV4-1	.	TRBJ2-7	CASSQTGFYEQYF	TGCGCCAGCAGCCAAACAGGGTTCTACGAGCAGTACTTC
many	TRBV12-3/TRBV12-4	.	TRBJ1-1	CASSQTVNTEAFF	TGTGCCAGCAGCCAGACAGTGAACACTGAAGCTTTCTTT
many	TRBV20-1	TRBD2	TRBJ2-3	CSARGGLAYFTDTQYF	TGCAGTGCTAGAGGGGGACTAGCGTATTTCACAGATACGCAGTATTTT